The TCR beta chain under discussion was sequenced for a study of T cells in women clearing cervical HPV infection. Findings and limits, study-wide: Richness differences could reflect unmeasured T-cell content per sample. Repertoire richness, not evenness, was significantly elevated in CIN3+ cases versus controls. It is unknown whether associations predate infection; no effector/memory or HPV-specific sorting.

Notes on this clone: The antigen is undetermined. The read terminates 3 residues ahead of where the CDR3 ends, so the germline J gene completes it.

Germline CDR1 SGHTA, CDR2 FQGTGA. This CDR3 contains 14 residues. V was trimmed by 3 bases and J by 5 bases, leaving 10 bases between them. Sequencing was performed with immunoSEQ multiplex PCR; in TCRdb, only in-frame clones are kept and a portion is missing. The sample data list tens of thousands of clones. The source of this sequence is a woman aged 18 to 75 with a cervical HPV16 infection that either progressed to CIN3+ or cleared (not recorded which). The sample consisted of blood buffy coat. This chain uses TRBV7-3 with TRBJ1-4; D is perhaps TRBD1 (5 bases). The CDR3 sequence: CASSFDGGNEKLFF. The covered CDR3 bases are TGTGCCAGCAGCTTTGATGGGGGGAATGAAAAA.